The clone carrying this T cell receptor beta chain was detected many times. What it recognizes is unknown. The record originates from a study of T cells in Graves' hyperthyroidism and ophthalmopathy. Study-level findings and limits: Blood also showed most of the thyroid clonotypes that were expanded above 0.001.

Trimming took 0 bases from V and 4 from J, leaving 15 bases between them. Per germline, CDR1 SGHNT and CDR2 YENEEA. This CDR3 comprises 16 residues. TCR beta CDR3 regions were amplified from RNA transcripts. A set of HTBI primers served as the primers for a first-round RT-PCR of the TCR CDR3. MiXCR, run by TCRdb on the multiplex PCR reads, gives a single entry per CDR3 protein. The data contain about 560,000 distinct CDR3 sequences, over 15% of them singletons. Sequenced sample: blood. The genes are TRBV11-3 and TRBJ1-1; unclear D gene. The TCR was taken from a woman aged 18-29 years with Graves' hyperthyroidism. In DNA, the CDR3 is TGTGCCAGCAGCTTAGATCTATCCCTTATGGGCACTGAAGCTTTCTTT. This codes for CASSLDLSLMGTEAFF.